Below are 26 T cell receptor beta chains sequenced from a single sample in a study of Tregs in tolerant kidney transplant recipients. Sequencing was performed with immunoSEQ multiplex PCR; in TCRdb, only in-frame clones are kept and a portion is missing. The sample has approximately 30,000 clones; 70% to 85% are singletons. These receptors have no known antigen. The sample was Tregs from blood cultured with allogeneic cells. All receptors derive from a human donor in good health.

V gene TRBV5-4 combines with J gene TRBJ2-5; 8 nucleotides agree with TRBD2. V dropped 0 bases and J dropped 3; count of bases not matched to a gene: 7. The CDR3 is 16 amino acids. CDR1 is SGHNT, CDR2 YYREEE, per germline (reference sequence). The CDR3 nucleotides read TGTGCCAGCAGCTTGGGTCCCCAAGCGGGAGAAGAGACCCAGTACTTC. It translates to CASSLGPQAGEETQYF. The full variable domain, completed using reference TRBV5-4 and TRBJ2-5, is ETGVTQSPTHLIKTRGQQVTLRCSSQSGHNTVSWYQQALGQGPQFIFQYYREEENGRGNFPPRFSGLQFPNYSSELNVNALELDDSALYLCASSLGPQAGEETQYFGPGTRLLVL.

The chain recombines TRBV6-1 with TRBJ1-3; D is unresolved. Germline V gene sequence: CDR1 MNHNS, CDR2 SASEGT. Trimming took off 3 bases at V and 4 bases at J, with 7 bases between the two ends. The CDR3 loop spans 13 amino acids. DNA for the CDR3: TGTGCCAGCAGTGAGGGCCAAGGAAACACCATATATTTT. Residues: CASSEGQGNTIYF.

CDR3 region: CASSPRAALGDGYTF. As DNA, the CDR3 is TGTGCCAGCTCACCACGGGCTGCGTTAGGTGATGGCTACACCTTC. The V and J genes are TRBV18 and TRBJ1-2; D gene ambiguous. Trimming removed 1 base from V and 6 bases from J, with 15 bases in between. CDR1 and CDR2 from the germline V gene are KGHSH and LQKENI. The CDR3 runs 15 residues.

V gene TRBV7-9 combines with J gene TRBJ1-3; D call uncertain. The germline CDR1 and CDR2 sequences are SEHNR and FQNEAQ (reference sequence). V lost 4 bases, J lost 0 bases, and 13 bases lay in between. This CDR3 has 16 residues. The CDR3 here is CASSSTRQSSGNTIYF. CDR3 sequence (DNA): TGTGCCAGCAGCTCAACTAGGCAGAGCTCTGGAAACACCATATATTTT.

V gene TRBV14 combines with J gene TRBJ2-1; 11 nucleotides agree with TRBD2. With 4 bases clipped from V and 5 bases from J, the junction kept 4 bases outside the gene matches. Germline CDR1 and CDR2: SGHDN and FVKESK. The CDR3 contains 15 residues. CDR3 protein: CASSPRLAGHNEQFF. The DNA of the CDR3 is TGTGCCAGCAGCCCCCGACTAGCGGGGCACAATGAGCAGTTCTTC.

This clone is termed medium-sized. The chain recombines TRBV9 with TRBJ1-4; the D gene is possibly TRBD1 (6 bases). Germline values: CDR1 SGDLS, CDR2 YYNGEE. This CDR3 has 12 amino acids. The V gene lost 3 bases and the J gene lost 10 bases, with 10 bases spanning the gap. The chain's CDR3 is CASSDRAGKLFF. Here the CDR3 DNA reads TGTGCCAGCAGCGACAGGGCCGGAAAACTGTTTTTT.

This CDR3 reads CAWTGGGTEAFF. The CDR3 region has the DNA TGTGCCTGGACAGGGGGTGGTACTGAAGCTTTCTTT. V gene TRBV30 combines with J gene TRBJ1-1; 7 nucleotides line up with TRBD1. The CDR3 spans 12 residues. Trimming took 4 bases from V and 5 from J; bases not matched to a gene: 4. From germline, CDR1 is GTSNPN and CDR2 SVGIG (reference sequence).

This rearrangement joins TRBV29-1 to TRBJ1-1; unclear D gene. Germline CDR1 and CDR2: SQVTM and ANQGSEA. Deletions cut 5 bases from V and 5 bases from J, with 6 bases between. The CDR3 runs to 10 residues. The CDR3 loop is CSVFGTEAFF. CDR3 DNA sequence: TGCAGCGTTTTTGGGACTGAAGCTTTCTTT. Full variable domain (remainder filled in from reference TRBV29-1 and TRBJ1-1): SAVISQKPSRDICQRGTSLTIQCQVDSQVTMMFWYRQQPGQSLTLIATANQGSEATYESGFVIDKFPISRPNLTFSTLTVSNMSPEDSSIYLCSVFGTEAFFGQGTRLTVV.

V usage is TRBV7-2 and J usage is TRBJ1-2; no clear D. Between the trimmed V and J ends, which lost 5 bases and 11 bases, there was a span of 15 bases. Germline CDR1 SGHTA, CDR2 FQGNSA. This CDR3 comprises 12 residues. CDR3 loop: CASSPRGEVYTF. The CDR3 DNA reads TGTGCCAGCAGCCCCCGGGGAGAGGTTTACACCTTC.

The V and J genes are TRBV30 and TRBJ2-7, with 9 bases matching TRBD1. V shed 3 bases, J shed 5 bases, and the junction held 2 bases outside the gene matches. The CDR3 is 12 residues long. Germline loops: CDR1 GTSNPN, CDR2 SVGIG (reference sequence). CDR3 in amino acids: CAWRDRGHEQYF. CDR3 bases: TGTGCCTGGAGGGACAGGGGCCACGAGCAGTACTTC. The complete variable domain, with remaining parts taken from reference TRBV30 and TRBJ2-7, reads SQTIHQWPATLVQPVGSPLSLECTVEGTSNPNLYWYRQAAGRGLQLLFYSVGIGQISSEVPQNLSASRPQDRQFILSSKKLLLSDSGFYLCAWRDRGHEQYFGPGTRLTVT.

The chain has TRBV4-1 and TRBJ2-3; TRBD2 matches at 10 bases. The CDR3 runs 21 residues. The V and J ends lost 3 bases and 0 bases, in that order; junction bases with no gene match: 18. CDR1 is MGHRA, CDR2 YSYEKL, per germline. The CDR3 bases are TGCGCCAGCAGCCACGGGAGGGGGGCTAGCGGGGGCGGACCTAGCACAGATACGCAGTATTTT. As protein: CASSHGRGASGGGPSTDTQYF.

This clone was found a few times. The chain joins TRBV7-9 to TRBJ2-1; possible D gene TRBD2, 5 bases. The germline CDR1 and CDR2 sequences are SEHNR and FQNEAQ (reference sequence). The V end was cut by 4 bases, the J end by 10 bases, with 11 bases between. The CDR3 contains 12 residues. The CDR3 nucleotides are TGTGCCAGCAGCTCCCTAGCCGGGGAGCAGTTCTTC. The encoded protein is CASSSLAGEQFF. Variable domain in full (rest from reference TRBV7-9 and TRBJ2-1): DTGVSQNPRHKITKRGQNVTFRCDPISEHNRLYWYRQTLGQGPEFLTYFQNEAQLEKSRLLSDRFSAERPKGSFSTLEIQRTEQGDSAMYLCASSSLAGEQFFGPGTRLTVL.

This clone was counted between two and nine times. V gene TRBV10-3 combines with J gene TRBJ2-3, with 8 bases identical to TRBD1. The V and J ends lost 3 bases and 4 bases, in that order; junction bases with no gene match: 6. The V gene's germline CDR1 is ENHRY and CDR2 SYGVKD. The CDR3 is made up of 15 amino acids. The CDR3, as DNA: TGTGCCATCAGTGACCCCCGGACAGGGCCAGATACGCAGTATTTT. Protein: CAISDPRTGPDTQYF.

The chain recombines TRBV7-2 with TRBJ1-2; TRBD1 is a possible D gene (6 bases). CDR3 length: 14 residues. The V end lost 1 base, the J end lost 4 bases, and 10 bases lay between the germline ends. CDR1 and CDR2 (germline): SGHTA, FQGNSA. In nucleotides, the CDR3 is TGTGCCAGCAGCTTAGTAGGGGGTCCCTATGGCTACACCTTC. This gives the protein CASSLVGGPYGYTF.

The chain recombines TRBV20-1 with TRBJ1-4; D is possibly TRBD1 (5 bases). Germline V gives CDR1 DFQATT, CDR2 SNEGSKA (reference sequence). The ends were cut back, 4 bases at V and 7 bases at J, with 7 bases in the middle. This CDR3 has 11 amino acids. CDR3 amino acids: CSAKGVEKLFF. As DNA, the CDR3 is TGCAGTGCTAAAGGGGTTGAAAAACTGTTTTTT.

This rearrangement joins TRBV6-6 to TRBJ2-3, with 8 bases aligning to TRBD1. The germline CDR1 and CDR2 sequences are MNHNY and SVGAGI (reference sequence). Trimming removed 1 base from V and 0 bases from J; junction bases left unmatched: 3. This CDR3 comprises 16 residues. In nucleotides, the CDR3 is TGTGCCAGCAGTTACTTGGGACAGGCTAGCACAGATACGCAGTATTTT. Translating it yields CASSYLGQASTDTQYF.

The V call is TRBV5-1, the J call TRBJ2-1, with 7 nucleotides matching TRBD2. The germline CDR1 and CDR2 sequences are SGHRS and YFSETQ. V trimming: 0 bases; J trimming: 14 bases; junction bases outside the gene matches: 5. There are 12 residues in the CDR3. CDR3 protein: CASSLGEGREFF. The CDR3 DNA reads as TGCGCCAGCAGCTTGGGGGAGGGGCGGGAGTTCTTC.

The gene calls are TRBV6-5 and TRBJ1-3; the D is unclear. From germline, CDR1 is MNHEY and CDR2 SVGAGI. V lost 5 bases to trimming and J lost 4 bases, with 6 bases between them. The CDR3 totals 12 residues. The CDR3 region is CASSREGNTIYF. The DNA of the CDR3 is TGTGCCAGCAGTAGGGAAGGAAACACCATATATTTT.

This clone was observed a few times. The CDR3 loop is CASSLAGYGYTF. DNA of the CDR3: TGCGCCAGCAGCTTGGCGGGCTACGGCTACACCTTC. The chain recombines TRBV5-1 with TRBJ1-2; D remains ambiguous. CDR3 length equals 12 residues. Germline V gene sequence: CDR1 SGHRS, CDR2 YFSETQ. Trimming cost V 0 bases and J 8 bases, with 8 bases left between them.

This clone was observed a few times. The J gene is TRBJ2-5, the V gene TRBV28, with D perhaps TRBD2 (6 bases). Germline CDR1 is MDHEN and CDR2 is SYDVKM. Between the trimmed V and J ends, which lost 7 bases and 5 bases, there was a span of 26 bases. The CDR3 contains 17 residues. In nucleotides, the CDR3 is TGTGCCAGCACCTCCGTTGGGGACCCAGGTCGGGGGGAGACCCAGTACTTC. Translating gives CASTSVGDPGRGETQYF.

V is TRBV7-3 and J is TRBJ1-3; D uncertain. Germline V gene sequence: CDR1 SGHTA, CDR2 FQGTGA. The CDR3 sequence is 13 residues long. The ends were cut back, 3 bases at V and 0 bases at J, with 3 bases in the middle. The CDR3 bases are TGTGCCAGCAGCTTGAGCTCTGGAAACACCATATATTTT. Translated: CASSLSSGNTIYF.

This chain links TRBV14 with TRBJ2-3; D not resolved. Trimming stripped 2 bases from V and 2 bases from J, with 11 bases between. CDR3 length equals 15 residues. Germline lookup yields CDR1 SGHDN and CDR2 FVKESK. This CDR3 reads CASSQILGYTDTQYF. The CDR3, as DNA: TGTGCCAGCAGCCAAATCTTGGGTTACACAGATACGCAGTATTTT.

V is TRBV2 and J is TRBJ2-2; D remains unclear. This CDR3 region has 12 residues. Trimming stripped 4 bases from V and 3 bases from J, with 3 bases between. Germline V gene data show CDR1 as SNHLY and CDR2 as FYNNEI. CDR3 region: CASSVYTGELFF. The CDR3 bases are TGTGCCAGCAGTGTATACACCGGGGAGCTGTTTTTT.

The chain employs TRBV18 and TRBJ2-7; TRBD2 agrees at 7 bases. Per germline, CDR1 KGHSH and CDR2 LQKENI. The trim removed 6 bases at V and 2 bases at J, leaving 4 bases unmatched. The CDR3 consists of 13 residues. In DNA, the CDR3 is TGTGCCAGCTCGGGGGGGGAACCCTACGAGCAGTACTTC. This gives the protein CASSGGEPYEQYF.

This CDR3 reads CASREHGLQNEQFF. The CDR3 coding sequence is TGTGCCAGCAGGGAGCATGGACTACAGAATGAGCAGTTCTTC. The rearrangement links TRBV2 to TRBJ2-1; D perhaps matches TRBD2 (6 bases). Per the germline V gene, CDR1 is SNHLY and CDR2 is FYNNEI. The CDR3 has 14 residues. V was pared by 6 bases and J by 7 bases, with 16 bases between. The variable domain in full, with the rest retrieved from reference TRBV2 and TRBJ2-1, is EPEVTQTPSHQVTQMGQEVILRCVPISNHLYFYWYRQILGQKVEFLVSFYNNEISEKSEIFDDQFSVERPDGSNFTLKIRSTKLEDSAMYFCASREHGLQNEQFFGPGTRLTVL.

V and J are TRBV7-8 and TRBJ2-7; TRBD2 aligns across 10 bases. Germline CDR1 reads SGHVS; CDR2 reads FQNEAQ. This CDR3 is built from 16 residues. With 5 bases clipped from V and 0 bases from J, the junction kept 7 bases outside the gene matches. CDR3 nucleotide sequence: TGTGCCAGCAGCAGAACAGCGGGGGGGAGCTCCTACGAGCAGTACTTC. Translating it yields CASSRTAGGSSYEQYF.